Sequencing of this T cell receptor (beta chain) was carried out in a study of T-cell memory formation after mild COVID-19. V dropped 3 bases and J dropped 6 bases, with 8 bases sitting between them. This CDR3 has 13 amino acids. Using its own MiXCR run on the 5' RACE reads, TCRdb lists one record per CDR3 protein. The sample consists of 350,000 to 500,000 distinct CDR3 sequences, about 20% of them appearing once. This chain links TRBV12-3 or TRBV12-4 with TRBJ2-2, with D possibly being TRBD1 (6 bases). Input material: PBMCs or a T cell subset sorted from them (not recorded which). This TCR was sampled from an adult woman who had mild COVID-19 (a few samples of this study predate the infection). Cell type and time point are not known. CDR3 nucleotide sequence: TGTGCCAGCAGTTTCAGGGGCCCCGGGGAGCTGTTTTTT. It translates to CASSFRGPGELFF.